This TCR beta chain was sequenced for a study of glioma-infiltrating T cells after dendritic cell vaccination. Study-wide results and caveats: Estimated pretreatment TIL content predicted outcome after dendritic cell vaccination.

Time point of the sample: after dendritic cell vaccination, including at tumor progression/relapse. Profiled with immunoSEQ multiplex PCR; TCRdb holds only in-frame clones, not every one. The sample lists around 92,000 clones, approximately 80% seen once, with 4.5% to 5.5% in the top ten. In regard to this clone: The target antigen is unknown.

The CDR3 runs to 16 residues. The germline V gene encodes CDR1 SGHRS and CDR2 YFSETQ. The germline V and J ends were trimmed by 1 base and 2 bases, with 12 bases remaining between them. This sequence was found in a human donor with glioblastoma. The sample was blood, taken after dendritic cell vaccination. The chain links TRBV5-1 to TRBJ2-2, with D possibly being TRBD2 (7 bases). CDR3 loop: CASSLRRGGNTGELFF. CDR3 coding DNA: TGCGCCAGCAGCTTGCGGAGGGGGGGAAACACCGGGGAGCTGTTTTTT.